The 22 T cell receptor beta chains below all came from one sample that was sequenced in a study of identical twins. TCRdb re-called the 5' RACE reads with MiXCR, one entry per CDR3 protein. The sample lists roughly 690,000 distinct CDR3 sequences; approximately 6% were seen once. The sequencing sample was made of naive T cells sorted from blood. These receptors all stem from a man aged 18 to 35 in good health.

The sample holds many counts of this clonotype. The V gene is TRBV20-1, the J gene TRBJ2-7; the match to TRBD2 covers 10 bases. Germline loops: CDR1 DFQATT, CDR2 SNEGSKA (reference sequence). V lost 6 bases, J lost 3 bases, and 2 bases stayed unmatched. The CDR3 length is 12 residues. CDR3 region: CSALAGGYEQYF. For the CDR3, the DNA is TGCAGTGCCTTAGCGGGAGGCTACGAGCAGTACTTC.

There are many counts of this clonotype. V gene TRBV20-1 combines with J gene TRBJ2-1; D remains ambiguous. The germline V gene has CDR1 DFQATT and CDR2 SNEGSKA (reference sequence). V lost 1 base and J lost 9, with 16 bases in between. This CDR3 is 14 amino acids long. Here the CDR3 reads CSARGARIFGEQFF. CDR3 bases: TGCAGTGCTAGAGGAGCTCGTATCTTTGGTGAGCAGTTCTTC.

This chain links TRBV12-3 or TRBV12-4 with TRBJ2-1; 10 bases map to TRBD2. V lost 7 bases, J lost 2 bases, and 8 bases stayed unmatched. This CDR3 has 16 residues. The CDR3 spells CASTPGLAGAYNEQFF. CDR3 nucleotides: TGTGCCAGCACTCCTGGGCTAGCGGGGGCCTACAATGAGCAGTTCTTC.

As to this clonotype: A much larger clone lies one base from this, so it may be a read error. V and J are TRBV12-3 or TRBV12-4 and TRBJ1-3; 7 bases are shared with TRBD1. V lost 7 bases to trimming and J lost 4 bases; unmatched junction nucleotides: 4. This CDR3 contains 13 residues. CDR3 in amino acids: CASIWDSGNTIYF. CDR3 DNA sequence: TGTGCCAGCATTTGGGACAGCGGAAACACCATATATTTT.

This clonotype was counted at least ten times. V usage is TRBV15 and J usage is TRBJ1-5, with D perhaps matching TRBD1 (5 bases). Deletions cut 3 bases from V and 1 base from J, with 16 bases between. The CDR3 sequence is 17 residues long. In germline, CDR1 is LNHNV, CDR2 YYDKDF (reference sequence). CDR3: CATSSSGRGTSNQPQHF. The CDR3 DNA sequence: TGTGCCACCAGCAGCTCTGGGCGGGGGACGAGCAATCAGCCCCAGCATTTT.

This clonotype was observed a few times. The chain is built from TRBV6-1 and TRBJ2-1; either TRBD1 or TRBD2 may supply D (5 bases each). From germline, CDR1 is MNHNS and CDR2 SASEGT. The V end was cut by 6 bases, the J end by 0 bases, with 9 bases between. This CDR3 contains 14 residues. This CDR3 reads CASRRDGSYNEQFF. CDR3 sequence (DNA): TGTGCCAGCAGGAGGGACGGCTCCTACAATGAGCAGTTCTTC.

This clonotype was counted only a few times. V is TRBV11-1 and J is TRBJ1-4; D might be TRBD1 (6 bases). The germline V and J ends were trimmed by 7 bases and 2 bases, with 23 bases remaining between them. The CDR3 runs 18 residues. CDR1 is SGHAT, CDR2 FQDESV, per germline (reference sequence). Written as DNA, the CDR3 is TGTGCCAGCACCACTAACGCGAACAGGGCCCAGACTAATGAAAAACTGTTTTTT. Its translation is CASTTNANRAQTNEKLFF.

This clonotype turned up a few times. This chain uses TRBV5-5 with TRBJ1-5; no reliable D call. V dropped 4 bases and J dropped 4 bases, with 9 bases sitting between them. The CDR3 is made up of 13 amino acids. Germline CDR1 is SGHKS and CDR2 is YYEKEE (reference sequence). CDR3 nucleotide sequence: TGTGCCAGCAGCCCAGACAAAAATCAGCCCCAGCATTTT. Translating it yields CASSPDKNQPQHF.

This clonotype was picked up a small number of times. The chain uses TRBV21-1 and TRBJ2-6; no check of the table's D call, TRBD1, against the DNA was made. TRBV21-1 is marked as a pseudogene. The CDR3 runs 19 residues. CDR3 DNA sequence: TGTGCCAGCAGCAAATGCGAGGGGTTCCTCATCTCTGGGGCCAACGTCCTGACTTTC. Protein product: CASSKCEGFLISGANVLTF.

This clonotype was recorded at least ten times. The genes are TRBV29-1 and TRBJ2-5; 8 nucleotides match TRBD1. V was pared by 6 bases and J by 5 bases, with 2 bases of the junction left unmatched. CDR1 and CDR2 (germline): SQVTM, ANQGSEA. The CDR3 totals 11 residues. CDR3 nucleotide sequence: TGCAGCGTCAGACAGGGGGAGACCCAGTACTTC. This codes for CSVRQGETQYF. Looking up the rest from reference TRBV29-1 and TRBJ2-5 gives the full variable domain: SAVISQKPSRDICQRGTSLTIQCQVDSQVTMMFWYRQQPGQSLTLIATANQGSEATYESGFVIDKFPISRPNLTFSTLTVSNMSPEDSSIYLCSVRQGETQYFGPGTRLLVL.

A few counts support this clonotype. The V and J genes are TRBV6-1 and TRBJ2-7; D not resolved. V was clipped by 8 bases and J by 6 bases, with 11 bases between them. The CDR3 extends over 11 amino acids. Looked up from germline, CDR1 is MNHNS and CDR2 is SASEGT. The CDR3 protein is CASARAREQYF. The CDR3 nucleotides read TGTGCCAGCGCACGGGCTCGCGAGCAGTACTTC.

This clonotype showed up many times. This sequence joins TRBV12-3 or TRBV12-4 and TRBJ2-2; D is perhaps TRBD1 or TRBD2 (7 bases each). CDR3 length equals 16 residues. V lost 5 bases and J lost 5, with 18 bases in between. DNA of the CDR3: TGTGCCAGCAGTCGCCGCAACAGGGGAGGGACCGGGGAGCTGTTTTTT. Amino acids: CASSRRNRGGTGELFF.

The chain carries TRBV6-5 and TRBJ2-3; 7 bases agree with TRBD2. The length of the CDR3 is 17 residues. Germline V lookup: CDR1 MNHEY, CDR2 SVGAGI. V lost 0 bases, J lost 4 bases, and 10 bases stayed unmatched. The CDR3 bases are TGTGCCAGCAGTTACTCCTCCATGGCGGGAGCCGCAGATACGCAGTATTTT. Translated: CASSYSSMAGAADTQYF.

This clonotype was found a few times. V gene TRBV11-2 combines with J gene TRBJ2-2; D unresolved. The CDR3 contains 16 residues. Germline V gene sequence: CDR1 SGHAT, CDR2 FQNNGV. Trimming took off 4 bases at V and 6 bases at J, with 18 bases between the two ends. The CDR3 here is CASSSWVALVPGELFF. The CDR3 bases are TGTGCCAGCAGCTCCTGGGTAGCTCTAGTTCCCGGGGAGCTGTTTTTT.

This chain uses TRBV27 with TRBJ1-1; unclear D gene. In germline, CDR1 is MNHEY, CDR2 SMNVEV (reference sequence). The CDR3 length is 13 residues. Between the trimmed V and J ends, which lost 0 bases and 4 bases, there was a span of 6 bases. Written as DNA, the CDR3 is TGTGCCAGCAGTTTATCAGGTCTCACTGAAGCTTTCTTT. This encodes CASSLSGLTEAFF.

This clonotype was seen more than once but under ten times. The CDR3 here is CASSLVSSGSTGELFF. The CDR3 bases are TGTGCCAGCAGCTTAGTTTCTAGCGGGAGCACCGGGGAGCTGTTTTTT. This chain uses TRBV7-8 with TRBJ2-2; TRBD2 matches at 10 bases. This CDR3 spans 16 amino acids. V was pared by 1 base and J by 4 bases, with 3 bases of the junction left unmatched. Germline V lookup: CDR1 SGHVS, CDR2 FQNEAQ.

V usage is TRBV6-5 and J usage is TRBJ1-1; the D gene is possibly TRBD1 (5 bases). V was clipped by 2 bases and J by 1 base, with 8 bases between them. The CDR3 totals 14 residues. Germline values: CDR1 MNHEY, CDR2 SVGAGI. The CDR3 is CASSYPGPNTEAFF. The DNA of the CDR3 is TGTGCCAGCAGTTACCCGGGACCGAACACTGAAGCTTTCTTT.

The table lists this clonotype with many counts. V and J are TRBV7-9 and TRBJ2-1; D not certain. This CDR3 comprises 11 residues. With 8 bases removed from V and 7 bases from J, the gap between germline ends came to 9 bases. Germline V CDR1 and CDR2: SEHNR, FQNEAQ (reference sequence). CDR3 nucleotide sequence: TGTGCCAGCGGCCCAGCGAATGAGCAGTTCTTC. Its translation is CASGPANEQFF.

This clonotype was counted many times. The rearrangement joins TRBV20-1 to TRBJ2-3; D not certain. The V and J ends lost 3 bases and 0 bases respectively, with 13 bases between them. The length of the CDR3 is 15 residues. The germline CDR1 and CDR2 sequences are DFQATT and SNEGSKA (reference sequence). Written as DNA, the CDR3 is TGCAGTGCTAGGCTGCCCGATCGTAGCACAGATACGCAGTATTTT. Translating gives CSARLPDRSTDTQYF.

Many counts were recorded for this clonotype. The J gene is TRBJ2-2, the V gene TRBV12-3 or TRBV12-4; D gene uncertain. The germline V and J ends were trimmed by 5 bases and 4 bases, with 11 bases remaining between them. The CDR3 spans 14 residues. The CDR3 sequence: CASSPREITGELFF. CDR3 nucleotide sequence: TGTGCCAGCAGTCCCCGAGAGATCACCGGGGAGCTGTTTTTT.

In its sample, this clonotype was seen a few times. The rearrangement uses TRBV5-6 and TRBJ2-1, with 9 nucleotides matching TRBD1. Trimming cost V 0 bases and J 1 base; bases outside gene matches: 11. The germline V gene has CDR1 SGHDT and CDR2 YYEEEE. The CDR3 extends over 19 amino acids. CDR3 DNA: TGTGCCAGCAGCTTGGCGACTATGAGGGACAGGGTTTCCTACAATGAGCAGTTCTTC. It encodes CASSLATMRDRVSYNEQFF. Filled out from reference TRBV5-6 and TRBJ2-1, the complete variable domain reads DAGVTQSPTHLIKTRGQQVTLRCSPKSGHDTVSWYQQALGQGPQFIFQYYEEEERQRGNFPDRFSGHQFPNYSSELNVNALLLGDSALYLCASSLATMRDRVSYNEQFFGPGTRLTVL.

V usage is TRBV27 and J usage is TRBJ2-6; D perhaps matches TRBD1 (6 bases). Germline V gene lookup returns CDR1 MNHEY and CDR2 SMNVEV (reference sequence). V shed 2 bases and J shed 0 bases, with 11 bases lying between them. The CDR3 spans 17 residues. In nucleotides, the CDR3 is TGTGCCAGCAGTTTAAGGCAGGGGTTCTCTGGGGCCAACGTCCTGACTTTC. It encodes CASSLRQGFSGANVLTF.